Listed here are 31 T cell receptor beta chains from one sample, sequenced in a study of blood T cell repertoires in COVID-19. This table comes from immunoSEQ multiplex PCR, and its TCRdb copy is limited to in-frame clones, with some not included. This sample yields under 200,000 clones, of which just under 80% are seen a single time; about 7% belongs to the top ten. The specimen was peripheral blood. All receptors come from a man aged 70-80 years with active or convalescent COVID-19.

The chain employs TRBV13 and TRBJ2-7; D is unclear. This CDR3 has 14 residues. Germline V gene lookup returns CDR1 PRHDT and CDR2 FYEKMQ (reference sequence). V gave up 5 bases and J gave up 1 base, with 12 bases separating them. The CDR3 DNA sequence: TGTGCCAGCAGCGCGTTGTGGGCGTCCTACGAGCAGTACTTC. This sequence encodes CASSALWASYEQYF.

The gene calls are TRBV5-4 and TRBJ2-4; tentative D call: TRBD1 (5 bases). The V gene's germline CDR1 is SGHNT and CDR2 YYREEE (reference sequence). This CDR3 has 14 residues. Trimming removed 2 bases at V and 6 bases at J, with 12 bases between. CDR3 sequence reads: CASSFRGLGNIQYF. The DNA of the CDR3 is TGTGCCAGCAGCTTTAGGGGTCTAGGAAACATTCAGTACTTC.

The V gene is TRBV25-1, the J gene TRBJ1-6; tentatively, D is TRBD1 (6 bases). Trimming removed 2 bases at V and 10 bases at J, with 21 bases between. The CDR3 totals 17 residues. Looked up from germline, CDR1 is MGHDK and CDR2 is SYGVNS. CDR3 in amino acids: CASSEVGNTGNFSPLHF. CDR3 DNA sequence: TGTGCCAGCAGTGAAGTAGGAAATACAGGGAATTTCTCACCCCTCCACTTT.

The V and J genes are TRBV7-2 and TRBJ1-6; TRBD1 is a possible D gene (6 bases). Trimming cost V 6 bases and J 13 bases, with 16 bases left between them. Germline CDR1 reads SGHTA; CDR2 reads FQGNSA. This CDR3 spans 13 amino acids. CDR3 sequence reads: CASSSYRDGPLHF. The CDR3 DNA reads TGTGCCAGCAGTTCCTACAGGGACGGGCCCCTCCACTTT.

The rearrangement joins TRBV5-1 to TRBJ2-3, with 8 bases identical to TRBD2. The length of the CDR3 is 15 residues. The germline V gene has CDR1 SGHRS and CDR2 YFSETQ. Trimming took 4 bases from V and 5 from J; bases not matched to a gene: 9. The DNA for the CDR3 is TGCGCCAGCAGCACTGGGGCAGCGGGAGTAGATACGCAGTATTTT. This gives the protein CASSTGAAGVDTQYF.

The chain recombines TRBV5-1 with TRBJ2-5; 10 bases line up with TRBD2. In germline, CDR1 is SGHRS, CDR2 YFSETQ. The CDR3 extends over 15 amino acids. J lost 2 bases, V lost 4 bases, and 5 bases had no gene match. CDR3 region: CASSPPGLAQETQYF. DNA of the CDR3: TGCGCCAGCAGCCCGCCGGGACTAGCGCAAGAGACCCAGTACTTC.

This clone came up a few times. The rearrangement joins TRBV5-1 to TRBJ2-2; TRBD1 is a possible D gene (7 bases). The CDR3 contains 16 residues. Trimming removed 4 bases at V and 1 base at J, with 14 bases between. Per the germline V gene, CDR1 is SGHRS and CDR2 is YFSETQ. CDR3 in amino acids: CASSRGDSLNTGELFF. The CDR3 DNA is TGCGCCAGCAGCAGGGGGGACAGCTTGAACACCGGGGAGCTGTTTTTT.

This clone was seen ten or more times. This chain's CDR3 is CASSLGRQGANTGELFF. In DNA form, the CDR3 reads TGTGCCAGCAGCTTAGGAAGACAGGGGGCGAACACCGGGGAGCTGTTTTTT. The chain combines TRBV7-2 with TRBJ2-2; 9 positions agree with TRBD1. The CDR3 has 17 residues. CDR1 and CDR2 from the germline V gene are SGHTA and FQGNSA. The ends lost 1 base at V and 0 bases at J; junction bases unmatched: 3.

Here the CDR3 DNA reads TGTGCCTGGAGTGCAGCGGCGAACACTGAAGCTTTCTTT. This encodes CAWSAAANTEAFF. The chain carries TRBV30 and TRBJ1-1; no firm D call. This CDR3 spans 13 amino acids. V lost 1 base to trimming and J lost 1 base, with 7 bases between them. CDR1 and CDR2 from the germline V gene are GTSNPN and SVGIG (reference sequence).

This chain joins TRBV12-3 or TRBV12-4 and TRBJ1-5, with D tentatively TRBD1 (6 bases). V was pared by 6 bases and J by 5 bases, with 8 bases between. CDR3 length: 12 amino acids. The CDR3 spells CASSGTHQPQHF. Written as DNA, the CDR3 is TGTGCCAGCAGCGGGACACATCAGCCCCAGCATTTT.

This chain joins TRBV3-1 (or the pseudogene TRBV3-2) and TRBJ2-7, with 8 bases lining up with TRBD1. The germline V gene encodes CDR1 LGHDT and CDR2 YNNKEL (reference sequence). The ends lost 4 bases at V and 0 bases at J; junction bases unmatched: 2. The CDR3 loop spans 14 amino acids. The CDR3: CASSRGQASYEQYF. CDR3 DNA sequence: TGTGCCAGCAGCCGGGGACAGGCCTCCTACGAGCAGTACTTC.

This clone was seen more than once but under ten times. V is TRBV6-5 and J is TRBJ1-2, with 7 bases identical to TRBD1. CDR3 size: 13 residues. The V gene's germline CDR1 is MNHEY and CDR2 SVGAGI. V shed 6 bases and J 4 bases; nucleotides not matched to a gene: 5. CDR3 nucleotide sequence: TGTGCCAGCAGCGTGACAGGGAGCTATGGCTACACCTTC. It encodes CASSVTGSYGYTF.

The chain joins TRBV10-1 to TRBJ2-7; the D is unclear. V lost 3 bases to trimming and J lost 2 bases, with 5 bases between them. The CDR3 loop spans 12 amino acids. CDR1 is WNHNN and CDR2 is SYGVQD in the germline V gene (reference sequence). CDR3: CASSDPPYEQYF. The DNA of the CDR3 is TGCGCCAGCAGTGACCCTCCCTACGAGCAGTACTTC.

The chain is built from TRBV19 and TRBJ1-2; 7 positions agree with TRBD1. Germline V CDR1 and CDR2: LNHDA, SQIVND (reference sequence). CDR3 length equals 14 residues. J gave up 2 bases and V 4 bases, and 4 bases lay outside the gene matches. The DNA of the CDR3 is TGTGCCAGTAGTACACTGGGACAGAACTATGGCTACACCTTC. It encodes CASSTLGQNYGYTF.

This clone has only one observation. The chain uses TRBV10-2 and TRBJ2-7; D is undetermined. CDR3 length: 12 residues. CDR1 WSHSY and CDR2 SAAADI come from the germline V gene. V was shortened by 2 bases and J by 4 bases, with 6 bases between the two germline ends. CDR3 residues: CASSEPTYEQYF. CDR3 DNA sequence: TGCGCCAGCAGTGAGCCAACTTACGAGCAGTACTTC.

J is TRBJ1-1 and V is TRBV6-1; D unresolved. Germline V lookup: CDR1 MNHNS, CDR2 SASEGT. The CDR3 sequence is 13 residues long. Trimming shortened V by 1 base and J by 3 bases, and 6 bases separated the two germline ends. The CDR3 here is CASSEVSDTEAFF. DNA of the CDR3: TGTGCCAGCAGTGAAGTTTCAGACACTGAAGCTTTCTTT.

V is TRBV18 and J is TRBJ2-1; a weak D match, TRBD2 (5 bases). The CDR3 sequence is 17 residues long. V was clipped by 3 bases and J by 9 bases, with 24 bases between them. Germline loops: CDR1 KGHSH, CDR2 LQKENI. The CDR3 sequence: CASSPTFDGSEAGEQFF. Written as DNA, the CDR3 is TGTGCCAGCTCACCCACCTTTGATGGGAGTGAAGCAGGTGAGCAGTTCTTC.

The chain recombines TRBV9 with TRBJ2-7; TRBD1 matches 11 bases. Per germline, CDR1 SGDLS and CDR2 YYNGEE. The CDR3 sequence is 15 residues long. The V gene end was trimmed by 4 bases and the J gene end by 3 bases; junction bases not matched to a gene: 6. The CDR3 DNA reads as TGTGCCAGCAGCCTAGGACAGGGGGCGATCTACGAGCAGTACTTC. This translates into CASSLGQGAIYEQYF. Full variable domain (remainder filled in from reference TRBV9 and TRBJ2-7): DSGVTQTPKHLITATGQRVTLRCSPRSGDLSVYWYQQSLDQGLQFLIQYYNGEERAKGNILERFSAQQFPDLHSELNLSSLELGDSALYFCASSLGQGAIYEQYFGPGTRLTVT.

V and J are TRBV2 and TRBJ1-1, with D hard to call. The CDR3 is made up of 13 amino acids. With 4 bases removed from V and 7 bases from J, the gap between germline ends came to 13 bases. Germline V CDR1 and CDR2: SNHLY, FYNNEI. CDR3 in DNA: TGTGCCAGCAGTGTAACGGGTAGCGGTGAAGCTTTCTTT. Encoded protein: CASSVTGSGEAFF.

The rearrangement joins TRBV19 to TRBJ2-3, with 7 positions matching TRBD2. The CDR3 consists of 15 residues. CDR1 and CDR2 from the germline V gene are LNHDA and SQIVND (reference sequence). V was clipped by 1 base and J by 5 bases; unmatched bases: 6. The CDR3 here is CASSIAAGGGDTQYF. The CDR3 DNA reads TGTGCCAGTAGTATAGCGGCAGGCGGGGGAGATACGCAGTATTTT.

The chain uses TRBV5-6 and TRBJ1-4, with D tentatively TRBD1 (5 bases). The V gene lost 3 bases and the J gene lost 0 bases, with 12 bases spanning the gap. The CDR3 runs 16 residues. Germline V gene data show CDR1 as SGHDT and CDR2 as YYEEEE. The CDR3 DNA is TGTGCCAGCAGCTCTAGGACGGGGGCAACTAATGAAAAACTGTTTTTT. It codes for CASSSRTGATNEKLFF.

The chain links TRBV6-5 to TRBJ1-6; TRBD1 might be the D (5 bases). The CDR3 sequence is 15 residues long. Trimming removed 7 bases at V and 7 bases at J, with 17 bases between. Germline CDR1 reads MNHEY; CDR2 reads SVGAGI. CDR3 protein: CASTTGPGDNSPLHF. As DNA, the CDR3 is TGTGCCAGCACCACCGGACCGGGGGACAATTCACCCCTCCACTTT.

The chain uses TRBV6-1 and TRBJ2-5, with a tentative D call TRBD2 (6 bases). Germline V gives CDR1 MNHNS, CDR2 SASEGT. V lost 3 bases and J lost 1, with 15 bases in between. This CDR3 is 16 amino acids long. The CDR3 DNA sequence: TGTGCCAGCAGTGATAGTAATCGGGGGATCCAAGAGACCCAGTACTTC. It is translated as CASSDSNRGIQETQYF.

The V and J genes are TRBV5-6 and TRBJ2-1, with D maybe TRBD2 (6 bases). Germline V lookup: CDR1 SGHDT, CDR2 YYEEEE. Trimming left V 4 bases short and J 5 bases short, with 10 bases between. The CDR3 is 13 residues long. The CDR3 region has the DNA TGTGCCAGCAGCGCAGGGACTGACAATGAGCAGTTCTTC. It translates to CASSAGTDNEQFF.

Here the CDR3 DNA reads TGTGCCAGCAGCTTAGATCCGGGACAGGGAAGTGACGAGCAGTACTTC. Amino acid sequence: CASSLDPGQGSDEQYF. V and J are TRBV7-9 and TRBJ2-7, with 9 bases lining up with TRBD1. The CDR3 is 16 amino acids. From germline, CDR1 is SEHNR and CDR2 FQNEAQ (reference sequence). J was trimmed by 5 bases and V by 1 base; bases with no gene match: 9.

The chain employs TRBV11-2 and TRBJ1-1; D is ambiguous. The germline V gene encodes CDR1 SGHAT and CDR2 FQNNGV. Deletions cut 5 bases from V and 0 bases from J, with 10 bases between. The CDR3 consists of 14 residues. CDR3 sequence (DNA): TGTGCCAGCAGCCCCGATACAATGAACACTGAAGCTTTCTTT. This encodes CASSPDTMNTEAFF.

With regard to this clone: Within the sample, other DNA sequences also encode this same CDR3. V usage is TRBV18 and J usage is TRBJ2-1; 9 nucleotides match TRBD2. Losses at the gene ends were 1 base for V and 0 bases for J; bases not matched to a gene: 4. Per germline, CDR1 KGHSH and CDR2 LQKENI. The CDR3 length is 17 residues. CDR3 region: CASSPLGGRGSYNEQFF. The CDR3 coding sequence is TGTGCCAGCTCACCACTGGGCGGGAGGGGCTCCTACAATGAGCAGTTCTTC.

This clone has a handful of counts. CDR3 protein: CARTEATYEQYF. CDR3 DNA sequence: TGTGCCAGGACAGAAGCGACCTACGAGCAGTACTTC. This rearrangement joins TRBV6-5 to TRBJ2-7; maybe TRBD1 (5 bases). The germline gives CDR1 MNHEY, CDR2 SVGAGI. This CDR3 has 12 amino acids. V lost 9 bases and J lost 2, with 11 bases in between.

This sequence joins TRBV4-3 and TRBJ2-4; 9 bases fit TRBD1. The ends lost 1 base at V and 11 bases at J; junction bases unmatched: 6. The germline CDR1 and CDR2 sequences are LGHNA and YSLEER. This CDR3 is 14 amino acids long. CDR3 DNA: TGCGCCAGCAGCCAAGTGAGGACAGGGGAACTTCAGTACTTC. It translates to CASSQVRTGELQYF.

The sample holds one count of this clone. The V call is TRBV12-5, the J call TRBJ1-4; no clear D. V was pared by 3 bases and J by 5 bases, with 10 bases between. CDR1 is LGHNT, CDR2 FRNRAP, per germline. This CDR3 is 14 amino acids long. The CDR3 loop is CASGLNSGNEKLFF. The CDR3 nucleotides read TGTGCTAGTGGTTTAAACTCAGGCAATGAAAAACTGTTTTTT.

The chain joins TRBV6-5 to TRBJ2-7; 8 bases are a match to TRBD1. This CDR3 region has 15 residues. J gave up 2 bases and V 2 bases, and 5 bases lay outside the gene matches. CDR1 and CDR2 from the germline V gene are MNHEY and SVGAGI. CDR3 sequence: CASSYQGTGAYEQYF. CDR3 DNA: TGTGCCAGCAGTTACCAGGGGACAGGAGCCTACGAGCAGTACTTC.